These T cell receptor beta chains were read from a single sample in a study of shared clonotypes between healthy human individuals. Sequenced by immunoSEQ multiplex PCR; TCRdb stores in-frame clones only, minus some. The sample shows 2 million to 2.5 million clones, over 85% of them seen only once. Sequenced material: naive CD4+ T cells from PBMCs. Source of these receptors: a man younger than 30 in good health. Some clones in this sample may be carry-over from other donors' samples. Both conserved end residues are part of each CDR3. Fields, in order: J gene, D gene, V gene, clone size, CDR3 protein, CDR3 DNA. A D gene is named only where the DNA matches it firmly. The size entry is marked missing in some rows and otherwise reads once, few, many or a size class.

TRBJ2-1	TRBD1	TRBV2	-	CASNGPARGNEQFF	TGTGCCAGCAACGGGCCCGCCAGGGGGAATGAGCAGTTCTTC
TRBJ2-3	TRBD1	TRBV5-1	-	CASSLMGQGVDTQYF	TGCGCCAGCAGCTTGATGGGACAGGGGGTTGATACGCAGTATTTT
TRBJ2-7	-	TRBV11-2	-	CASSSPSSYEQYF	TGTGCCAGCAGCTCCCCAAGTTCCTACGAGCAGTACTTC
TRBJ2-2	-	TRBV7-9	once	CASSLRTGNTGELFF	TGTGCCAGCAGCCTCAGGACCGGCAACACCGGGGAGCTGTTTTTT
TRBJ1-1	-	TRBV28	-	CASRERTAPNTEAFF	TGTGCCAGCAGAGAGAGGACAGCCCCTAACACTGAAGCTTTCTTT
TRBJ1-4	-	TRBV19	-	CASSIRGRQNEKLFF	TGTGCCAGTAGTATACGGGGACGGCAAAATGAAAAACTGTTTTTT
TRBJ2-2	-	TRBV7-2	-	CASSSWNRGTGELFF	TGTGCCAGCAGCTCCTGGAATCGCGGCACCGGGGAGCTGTTTTTT
TRBJ1-1	-	TRBV7-7	-	CASSLIGNTEAFF	TGTGCCAGCAGCTTAATAGGGAACACTGAAGCTTTCTTT
TRBJ2-4	-	TRBV7-2	-	CASSLVATSAKNIQYF	TGTGCCAGCAGCTTAGTCGCCACTAGCGCCAAAAACATTCAGTACTTC
TRBJ1-4	-	TRBV28	-	CASSRPQGSEKLFF	TGTGCCAGCAGCCGACCCCAGGGAAGCGAAAAACTGTTTTTT
TRBJ2-2	-	TRBV19	-	CASSIAGVYNTGELFF	TGTGCCAGTAGTATAGCGGGGGTATATAACACCGGGGAGCTGTTTTTT
TRBJ2-3	TRBD2	TRBV7-2	-	CASSWGLAGAADTQYF	TGTGCCAGCAGCTGGGGACTAGCGGGAGCGGCAGATACGCAGTATTTT
TRBJ1-3	TRBD1	TRBV7-8	-	CASSTPRQGGRNTIYF	TGTGCCAGCAGCACCCCGAGACAGGGTGGGAGAAACACCATATATTTT
TRBJ2-7	-	TRBV19	-	CASSTAAGLYEQYF	TGTGCCAGTAGTACGGCAGCTGGACTCTACGAGCAGTACTTC
TRBJ1-2	-	TRBV4-1	-	CASSQESTDTYGYTF	TGCGCCAGCAGCCAAGAAAGCACTGACACCTATGGCTACACCTTC
TRBJ2-2	TRBD2	TRBV6-1	-	CASRREGGNTGELFF	TGTGCCAGCAGGCGGGAGGGCGGGAACACCGGGGAGCTGTTTTTT
TRBJ2-3	-	TRBV28	-	CASNTRGGEDTQYF	TGTGCCAGCAACACCCGGGGAGGAGAAGATACGCAGTATTTT
TRBJ2-7	TRBD1	TRBV6-1	-	CASSVPGQVYEQYF	TGTGCCAGCAGTGTCCCGGGACAGGTCTACGAGCAGTACTTC
TRBJ2-7	TRBD1	TRBV11-2	-	CASSLGRDRGTGEQYF	TGTGCCAGCAGCTTAGGCCGGGACAGGGGAACGGGAGAGCAGTACTTC
TRBJ2-3	-	TRBV28	-	CASSLTRGAGLDTQYF	TGTGCCAGCAGTCTAACCCGGGGGGCAGGGTTAGATACGCAGTATTTT
TRBJ1-1	-	TRBV9	-	CASSETPGQLNTEAFF	TGTGCCAGCAGCGAGACCCCGGGACAACTGAACACTGAAGCTTTCTTT
TRBJ2-1	-	TRBV11-3	-	CASSLGVVSEQFF	TGTGCCAGCAGCTTAGGAGTAGTTAGTGAGCAGTTCTTC
TRBJ1-5	-	TRBV18	-	CASSPGEMGNQPQHF	TGTGCCAGCTCACCAGGGGAGATGGGCAATCAGCCCCAGCATTTT
TRBJ1-3	TRBD1	TRBV27	-	CASADVGRGYGNTIYF	TGTGCCAGCGCCGACGTGGGCAGGGGGTATGGAAACACCATATATTTT
TRBJ1-5	TRBD1	TRBV2	-	CASSGQGRADQPQHF	TGTGCCAGCAGTGGACAGGGTAGAGCGGATCAGCCCCAGCATTTT
TRBJ1-4	-	TRBV4-3	-	CASSQEEFAGKLFF	TGCGCCAGCAGCCAAGAAGAGTTCGCGGGAAAACTGTTTTTT
TRBJ2-5	-	TRBV11-3	-	CASSKLPGETQYF	TGTGCCAGCAGCAAATTACCGGGTGAGACCCAGTACTTC
TRBJ2-7	TRBD2	TRBV5-4	once	CASSLAPAGAREQYF	TGTGCCAGCAGCTTGGCCCCAGCGGGAGCCCGCGAGCAGTACTTC
TRBJ2-5	-	TRBV28	-	CASRTTGWKTQYF	TGTGCCAGCAGAACCACAGGGTGGAAGACCCAGTACTTC
TRBJ2-5	-	TRBV4-2	-	CASSQTTTWGQETQYF	TGTGCCAGCAGCCAAACCACTACATGGGGGCAAGAGACCCAGTACTTC
TRBJ1-1	-	TRBV11-2	-	CASSSGWGMGTEAFF	TGTGCCAGCAGCTCCGGGTGGGGCATGGGCACTGAAGCTTTCTTT
TRBJ2-5	TRBD2	TRBV29-1	-	CSAQGGGRLETQYF	TGCAGCGCCCAGGGAGGCGGGAGATTGGAGACCCAGTACTTC
TRBJ2-3	TRBD2	TRBV29-1	-	CSVETSGEGTDTQYF	TGCAGCGTTGAGACTAGCGGGGAAGGCACAGATACGCAGTATTTT
TRBJ2-3	-	TRBV2	once	CASRAGARTDTQYF	TGTGCCAGCAGAGCAGGGGCAAGGACAGATACGCAGTATTTT
TRBJ2-3	-	TRBV30	-	CAWSVQRDTQYF	TGTGCCTGGAGTGTACAAAGGGATACGCAGTATTTT
TRBJ2-7	-	TRBV5-5	-	CASSLFPGVTYEQYF	TGTGCCAGCAGCTTGTTCCCAGGGGTAACCTACGAGCAGTACTTC
TRBJ2-3	TRBD2	TRBV10-1	-	CASSGKTSGVQDTQYF	TGCGCCAGCAGTGGTAAGACTAGCGGGGTTCAAGATACGCAGTATTTT
TRBJ2-3	-	TRBV7-3	-	CASSQAAGHTQYF	TGTGCCAGCAGCCAGGCGGCGGGGCATACGCAGTATTTT
TRBJ1-2	-	TRBV7-9	-	CASSDTYGRGSYGYTF	TGTGCCAGCAGCGACACTTACGGTAGAGGTTCCTATGGCTACACCTTC
TRBJ2-1	-	TRBV5-1	-	CASSLEGIRYNEQFF	TGCGCCAGCAGCTTGGAGGGAATACGATACAATGAGCAGTTCTTC
TRBJ2-5	TRBD2	TRBV7-3	-	CASSLTSGTSGETQYF	TGTGCCAGCAGCCTTACCTCCGGGACTAGTGGAGAGACCCAGTACTTC
TRBJ2-5	TRBD1	TRBV11-2	-	CASSLIHGQGRETQYF	TGTGCCAGCAGCTTAATTCATGGACAGGGGCGAGAGACCCAGTACTTC
TRBJ2-1	TRBD2	TRBV5-4	-	CASSLLSLAGKHVGNEQFF	TGTGCCAGCAGCTTGCTGTCGCTAGCGGGGAAACATGTAGGCAATGAGCAGTTCTTC
TRBJ2-5	TRBD2	TRBV7-9	-	CASSLGGSGIGKETQYF	TGTGCCAGCAGCTTAGGTGGTAGCGGGATTGGTAAAGAGACCCAGTACTTC
TRBJ2-7	-	TRBV11-3	-	CASSLRSGYEQYF	TGTGCCAGCAGCCTGAGAAGCGGCTACGAGCAGTACTTC
TRBJ1-1	-	TRBV5-4	-	CASSPTGLTEAFF	TGTGCCAGCAGCCCGACGGGACTGACTGAAGCTTTCTTT
TRBJ2-7	-	TRBV23-1	-	CASSQSSLYEQYF	TGCGCCAGCAGTCAATCAAGTCTCTACGAGCAGTACTTC
TRBJ2-5	-	TRBV5-6	-	CASTNYGETQYF	TGTGCCAGCACCAACTATGGGGAGACCCAGTACTTC
TRBJ1-1	-	TRBV9	-	CASSEGTAYTEAFF	TGTGCCAGCAGCGAGGGGACGGCTTACACTGAAGCTTTCTTT
TRBJ2-2	-	TRBV11-2	-	CASIPSGGNTGELFF	TGTGCCAGCATCCCAAGTGGGGGAAACACCGGGGAGCTGTTTTTT
TRBJ2-2	-	TRBV19	-	CASRRLGRAGELFF	TGTGCCAGTCGCCGATTGGGCAGGGCCGGGGAGCTGTTTTTT
TRBJ2-7	-	TRBV11-1	-	CASSLESGSSYEQYF	TGTGCCAGCAGCTTAGAGAGCGGTAGCTCCTACGAGCAGTACTTC
TRBJ2-7	TRBD2	TRBV5-1	-	CASSPGGGGRAGYEQYF	TGCGCCAGCAGCCCCGGGGGGGGCGGGAGGGCCGGCTACGAGCAGTACTTC
TRBJ1-2	TRBD1	TRBV27	-	CASSRPGGPSYGYTF	TGTGCCAGCAGTCGCCCAGGGGGTCCCTCTTATGGCTACACCTTC